These T cell receptor beta chains were read from a single sample in a study of blood T cells in healthy people across ages. TCRdb re-derived calls from the 5' RACE reads in MiXCR, one entry per CDR3 protein. The sample has roughly 1,500,000 distinct CDR3 sequences, roughly a third seen once; the top ten hold 11%. Sequences were obtained from blood. All receptors come from a woman in her thirties in good health. CDR3s include the opening cysteine and the closing phenylalanine or tryptophan. Fields, in order: D gene, clone size, J gene, V gene, CDR3 DNA, CDR3 protein. The D gene is left open where the match is weak. For some rows the clone size is stated as once, few or many, or as a class when expanded; others skip it.

. few TRBJ2-1 TRBV5-1 TGCGCCAGCGCCTCTTTAGAACAGGGAGACAATGAGCAGTTCTTC CASASLEQGDNEQFF
. . TRBJ2-7 TRBV27 TGTGCCAGCAGTCGAGGCGGGGTGTCCTACGAGCAGTACTTC CASSRGGVSYEQYF
. . TRBJ2-5 TRBV7-3 TGTGCCAGCAGCTTGTCACAGGATTCGCAAGAGACCCAGTACTTC CASSLSQDSQETQYF
. . TRBJ2-7 TRBV21-1 TGTGCCAGCACCCCGACAGGGGGTCGCTTTTTTGGGGGGTACCCCTACGAGCAGTACTTC CASTPTGGRFFGGYPYEQYF
. few TRBJ2-1 TRBV7-2 TGTGCCAGCAGCCTACATTCCCAGGGATATGAGCAGTTCTTC CASSLHSQGYEQFF
TRBD1 few TRBJ1-5 TRBV20-1 TGCAGTGCTGTCAACCGGGACAGGCATCAGCCCCAGCATTTT CSAVNRDRHQPQHF
TRBD2 few TRBJ2-7 TRBV30 TGTGCCTGGACTGACGGGAGGTCTCCTTCCGAGCAGTACTTC CAWTDGRSPSEQYF
TRBD2 many TRBJ2-5 TRBV29-1 TGCAGCGTTGAACTAGCGGGGGGGTTGGAGACCCAGTACTTC CSVELAGGLETQYF
. few TRBJ1-5 TRBV4-1 TGCGCCAGCAGCCAAGACGGGACTTCGAGTAGCAATCAGCCCCAGCATTTT CASSQDGTSSSNQPQHF
TRBD1 . TRBJ2-1 TRBV7-3 TGTGCCAGCAGCATAGACGGGACAGGGTCTTTTGAGCAGTTCTTC CASSIDGTGSFEQFF
. . TRBJ2-7 TRBV4-2 TGTGCCAGCAGCCAAGGGGCAGGCGACTACAATGAGCAGTACTTC CASSQGAGDYNEQYF
. . TRBJ1-2 TRBV7-9 TGTGCCAGCAGCTCCCTAGCCGTAGGGCTCGATGGCTACACCTTC CASSSLAVGLDGYTF
. . TRBJ2-3 TRBV20-1 TGCAGTGCTATAACGAGGGGGATTAGCACAGATACGCAGTATTTT CSAITRGISTDTQYF
. . TRBJ2-1 TRBV9 TGTGCCAGCAGCGTAGGTCAGAGTTTCGATGAGCAGTTCTTC CASSVGQSFDEQFF
. . TRBJ2-7 TRBV14 TGTGCCAGCAGTCCCAGGGGCACCCACTACGAGCAGTACTTC CASSPRGTHYEQYF
TRBD2 few TRBJ2-1 TRBV20-1 TGCAGTGCTAGAGATCTCTGGGCTAGCGGGCGGGCGGAGGAGCAGTTCTTC CSARDLWASGRAEEQFF
TRBD1 few TRBJ1-2 TRBV20-1 TGCAGTGCTAGTTCTCCAATGGGGACAGGCTATGGCTACACCTTC CSASSPMGTGYGYTF
. . TRBJ2-1 TRBV7-9 TGTGCCAGCGCTATAACCGACGGGAGTCCCTACAATGAGCAGTTCTTC CASAITDGSPYNEQFF